A selection of T cell receptor beta chains follows, all from one sample in a study of identifying expanded T cells in peripheral blood. Clones were sequenced by immunoSEQ multiplex PCR, and TCRdb holds only the in-frame ones, with some missing. The table lists over 90,000 clones, 70% to 90% of them singletons. Sequencing was performed on blood. The receptor set was obtained from a person aged 18-70 years in good health. CDR3s include the opening cysteine and the closing phenylalanine or tryptophan. The D gene is left open where the match is weak. The listing skips clone size in some rows; elsewhere it reads once, few, many or a size class.

D | J | size | V | CDR3 | DNA
TRBD1 | TRBJ2-3 | . | TRBV27 | CASRQPGQGTDTQYF | TGTGCCAGCAGACAGCCGGGACAGGGAACAGATACGCAGTATTTT
TRBD1 | TRBJ1-2 | . | TRBV28 | CASSSITGAEGYTF | TGTGCCAGCAGCTCAATTACAGGGGCGGAGGGCTACACCTTC
TRBD1 | TRBJ2-7 | . | TRBV19 | CASSATGESYEQYF | TGTGCCAGTAGTGCCACAGGGGAGAGCTACGAGCAGTACTTC
TRBD2 | TRBJ2-5 | many | TRBV4-1 | CASSQEFTSGGVETQYF | TGCGCCAGCAGCCAAGAATTCACTAGCGGGGGGGTTGAGACCCAGTACTTC
. | TRBJ2-7 | . | TRBV7-9 | CASSLAGSYEQYF | TGTGCCAGCAGCTTAGCAGGGTCCTACGAGCAGTACTTC
TRBD2 | TRBJ2-1 | . | TRBV19 | CASSRGTSGRASSYNEQFF | TGTGCCAGTAGTAGAGGTACTAGCGGGAGAGCGAGCTCCTACAATGAGCAGTTCTTC
. | TRBJ2-3 | . | TRBV6-5 | CASSWASTDTQYF | TGTGCCAGCAGTTGGGCTAGCACAGATACGCAGTATTTT
. | TRBJ1-1 | . | TRBV14 | CASSQAGALEAFF | TGTGCCAGCAGCCAAGCCGGGGCACTTGAAGCTTTCTTT
. | TRBJ2-5 | . | TRBV10-1 | CATGSQQEETQYF | TGCGCCACTGGGAGTCAGCAAGAAGAGACCCAGTACTTC
. | TRBJ2-6 | . | TRBV6-6 | CASSYSLGGANVLTF | TGTGCCAGCAGTTACTCCCTGGGTGGGGCCAACGTCCTGACTTTC
. | TRBJ2-1 | . | TRBV9 | CASSAPDGIVYNEQFF | TGTGCCAGCAGCGCCCCTGACGGGATTGTCTACAATGAGCAGTTCTTC
. | TRBJ2-1 | . | TRBV11-3 | CASRGSSTHGDEQFF | TGTGCCAGCAGGGGCTCATCCACACACGGCGATGAGCAGTTCTTC
. | TRBJ1-5 | . | TRBV11-2 | CASSPVGAYQPQHF | TGTGCCAGCAGCCCCGTGGGGGCCTATCAGCCCCAGCATTTT
. | TRBJ1-5 | . | TRBV2 | CASSEQGNQPQHF | TGTGCCAGCAGTGAACAGGGAAATCAGCCCCAGCATTTT
TRBD1 | TRBJ1-2 | . | TRBV29-1 | CSVPGQGNYGYTF | TGCAGCGTACCGGGACAGGGAAACTATGGCTACACCTTC
. | TRBJ1-2 | once | TRBV7-9 | CASSFDSNYGYTF | TGTGCCAGCAGCTTTGACAGTAACTATGGCTACACCTTC
TRBD2 | TRBJ2-2 | . | TRBV5-1 | CASIASGLAGIGELFF | TGCGCCAGCATTGCCTCGGGACTAGCGGGAATTGGGGAGCTGTTTTTT
TRBD2 | TRBJ2-1 | . | TRBV7-9 | CASSPPQAGGSNEQFF | TGTGCCAGCAGCCCACCCCAAGCGGGAGGGTCCAATGAGCAGTTCTTC
. | TRBJ2-1 | . | TRBV30 | CAWSRGAAYNEQFF | TGTGCCTGGAGTAGGGGGGCCGCCTACAATGAGCAGTTCTTC
. | TRBJ2-1 | . | TRBV5-1 | CASSLGWSEQFF | TGCGCCAGCAGCCTTGGCTGGAGCGAGCAGTTCTTC
. | TRBJ1-2 | . | TRBV30 | CAWSPEGYGYTF | TGTGCCTGGAGTCCCGAGGGGTATGGCTACACCTTC
TRBD2 | TRBJ2-7 | . | TRBV7-9 | CASSLAITLGLAGGEQYF | TGTGCCAGCAGCTTAGCGATAACTCTCGGGCTAGCGGGAGGCGAGCAGTACTTC
TRBD1 | TRBJ1-2 | . | TRBV6-4 | CASSATDRVRYGYTF | TGTGCCAGCAGTGCCACGGACAGGGTGCGGTATGGCTACACCTTC
. | TRBJ1-3 | once | TRBV27 | CASSFRGGHTIYF | TGTGCCAGCAGTTTTAGGGGGGGTCACACCATATATTTT
TRBD2 | TRBJ2-7 | . | TRBV10-2 | CASSGGTSDYEQYF | TGCGCCAGCAGTGGTGGGACTAGCGACTACGAGCAGTACTTC
TRBD2 | TRBJ2-3 | . | TRBV30 | CAWNGRGGQSVVSDTQYF | TGTGCCTGGAATGGGCGGGGGGGCCAGTCCGTCGTTTCAGATACGCAGTATTTT
TRBD1 | TRBJ1-5 | . | TRBV9 | CASSTTGGHQPQHF | TGTGCCAGCAGCACGACAGGGGGCCATCAGCCCCAGCATTTT
. | TRBJ1-1 | . | TRBV4-3 | CASSQDFYGTLNTEAFF | TGCGCCAGCAGCCAAGATTTTTACGGGACACTGAACACTGAAGCTTTCTTT
. | TRBJ2-7 | . | TRBV7-9 | CASSLEVPPEQYF | TGTGCCAGCAGCTTAGAAGTCCCCCCCGAGCAGTACTTC
. | TRBJ1-1 | . | TRBV5-1 | CASSAEMNTEAFF | TGCGCCAGCAGCGCAGAAATGAACACTGAAGCTTTCTTT
. | TRBJ2-5 | . | TRBV5-1 | CASRSGTGKETQYF | TGCGCCAGCAGGAGCGGGACAGGAAAAGAGACCCAGTACTTC
. | TRBJ1-3 | . | TRBV15 | CATSRLLGGNRNTIYF | TGTGCCACCAGCAGGCTCCTCGGAGGGAATAGAAACACCATATATTTT
. | TRBJ2-7 | . | TRBV2 | CASRSSLAGNEQYF | TGTGCCAGCCGGTCCTCACTTGCGGGGAACGAGCAGTACTTC
. | TRBJ1-2 | once | TRBV30 | CAWSAIRGDGYTF | TGTGCCTGGAGTGCAATCAGGGGCGACGGCTACACCTTC
TRBD2 | TRBJ2-7 | . | TRBV9 | CASSVQAGGPDEQYF | TGTGCCAGCAGCGTGCAAGCGGGAGGGCCCGACGAGCAGTACTTC
. | TRBJ2-1 | . | TRBV11-1 | CASSLSAGSSYNEQFF | TGTGCCAGCAGTCTCTCGGCCGGAAGCTCCTACAATGAGCAGTTCTTC
. | TRBJ1-1 | . | TRBV7-8 | CASSLGGAMGEAFF | TGTGCCAGCAGCTTAGGGGGGGCCATGGGTGAAGCTTTCTTT
TRBD1 | TRBJ2-7 | . | TRBV19 | CASRETTGAVYEQYF | TGTGCCAGTAGAGAGACGACAGGGGCGGTCTACGAGCAGTACTTC
TRBD1 | TRBJ1-1 | . | TRBV7-2 | CASSLGQGEVEAFF | TGTGCCAGCAGCCTCGGACAGGGAGAGGTTGAAGCTTTCTTT